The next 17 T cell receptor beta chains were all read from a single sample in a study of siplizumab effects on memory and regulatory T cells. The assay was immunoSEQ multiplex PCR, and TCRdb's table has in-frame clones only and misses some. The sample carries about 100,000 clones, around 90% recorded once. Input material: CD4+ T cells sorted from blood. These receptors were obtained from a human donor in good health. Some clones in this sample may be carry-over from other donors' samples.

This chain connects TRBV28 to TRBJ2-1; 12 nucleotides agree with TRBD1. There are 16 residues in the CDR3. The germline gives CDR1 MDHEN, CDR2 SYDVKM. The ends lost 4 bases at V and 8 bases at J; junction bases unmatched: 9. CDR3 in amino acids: CASSSLRDRGRYEQFF. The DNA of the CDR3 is TGTGCCAGCAGTTCCCTACGGGACAGGGGGCGTTATGAGCAGTTCTTC. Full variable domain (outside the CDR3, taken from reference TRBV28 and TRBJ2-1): DVKVTQSSRYLVKRTGEKVFLECVQDMDHENMFWYRQDPGLGLRLIYFSYDVKMKEKGDIPEGYSVSREKKERFSLILESASTNQTSMYLCASSSLRDRGRYEQFFGPGTRLTVL.

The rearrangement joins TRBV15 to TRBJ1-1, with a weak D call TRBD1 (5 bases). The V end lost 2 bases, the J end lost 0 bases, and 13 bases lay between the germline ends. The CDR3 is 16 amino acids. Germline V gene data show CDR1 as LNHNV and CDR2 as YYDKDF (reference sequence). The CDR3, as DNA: TGTGCCACCAGCAGATCCGTGACAGTGCTGAACACTGAAGCTTTCTTT. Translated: CATSRSVTVLNTEAFF.

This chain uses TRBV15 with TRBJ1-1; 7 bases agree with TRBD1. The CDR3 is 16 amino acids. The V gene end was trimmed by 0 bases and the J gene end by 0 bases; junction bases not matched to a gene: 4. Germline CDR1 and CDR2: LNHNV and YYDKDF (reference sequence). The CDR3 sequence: CATSRDMGQLNTEAFF. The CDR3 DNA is TGTGCCACCAGCAGAGATATGGGACAGCTGAACACTGAAGCTTTCTTT. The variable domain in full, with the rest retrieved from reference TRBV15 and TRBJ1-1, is DAMVIQNPRYQVTQFGKPVTLSCSQTLNHNVMYWYQQKSSQAPKLLFHYYDKDFNNEADTPDNFQSRRPNTSFCFLDIRSPGLGDTAMYLCATSRDMGQLNTEAFFGQGTRLTVV.

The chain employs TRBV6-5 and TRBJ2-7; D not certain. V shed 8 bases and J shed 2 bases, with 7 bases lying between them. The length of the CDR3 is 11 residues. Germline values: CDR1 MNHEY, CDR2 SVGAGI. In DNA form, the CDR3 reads TGTGCCAGCTCGTATACCTACGAGCAGTACTTC. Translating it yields CASSYTYEQYF.

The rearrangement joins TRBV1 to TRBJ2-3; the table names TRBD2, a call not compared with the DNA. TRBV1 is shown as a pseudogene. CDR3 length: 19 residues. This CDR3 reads CTSSRIELAGGRIADTQYF. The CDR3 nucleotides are TGCACCAGCAGCCGAATCGAACTAGCGGGAGGGCGGATCGCAGATACGCAGTATTTT.

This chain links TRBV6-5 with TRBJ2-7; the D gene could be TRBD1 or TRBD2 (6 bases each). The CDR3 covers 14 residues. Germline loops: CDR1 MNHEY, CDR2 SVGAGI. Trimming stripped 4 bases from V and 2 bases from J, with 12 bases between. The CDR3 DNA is TGTGCCAGCAGTTGGACTGGGGGGCCCTACGAGCAGTACTTC. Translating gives CASSWTGGPYEQYF.

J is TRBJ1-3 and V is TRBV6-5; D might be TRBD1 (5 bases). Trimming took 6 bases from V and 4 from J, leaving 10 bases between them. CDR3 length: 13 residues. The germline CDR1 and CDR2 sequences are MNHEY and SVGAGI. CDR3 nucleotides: TGTGCCAGCAGGTCAGGGCCCGGAAACACCATATATTTT. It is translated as CASRSGPGNTIYF.

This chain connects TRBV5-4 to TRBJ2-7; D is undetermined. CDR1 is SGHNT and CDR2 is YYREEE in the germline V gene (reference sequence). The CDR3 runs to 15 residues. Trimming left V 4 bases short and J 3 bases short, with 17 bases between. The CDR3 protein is CASSREVADSYEQYF. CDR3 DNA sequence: TGTGCCAGCAGCAGGGAAGTGGCAGATAGCTACGAGCAGTACTTC.

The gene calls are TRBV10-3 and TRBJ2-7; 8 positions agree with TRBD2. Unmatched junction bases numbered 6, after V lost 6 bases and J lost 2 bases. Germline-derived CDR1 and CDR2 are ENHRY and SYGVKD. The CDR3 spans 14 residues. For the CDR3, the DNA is TGTGCCATCAGCCGGGGGGGCGGCCCCTACGAGCAGTACTTC. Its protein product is CAISRGGGPYEQYF.

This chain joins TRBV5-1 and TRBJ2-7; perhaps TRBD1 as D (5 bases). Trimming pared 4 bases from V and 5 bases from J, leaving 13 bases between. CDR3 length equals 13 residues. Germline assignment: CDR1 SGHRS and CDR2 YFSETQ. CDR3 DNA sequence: TGCGCCAGCAGCCTATCTACCAGGGACGAGCAGTACTTC. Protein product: CASSLSTRDEQYF. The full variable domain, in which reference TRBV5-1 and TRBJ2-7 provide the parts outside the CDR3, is KAGVTQTPRYLIKTRGQQVTLSCSPISGHRSVSWYQQTPGQGLQFLFEYFSETQRNKGNFPGRFSGRQFSNSRSEMNVSTLELGDSALYLCASSLSTRDEQYFGPGTRLTVT.

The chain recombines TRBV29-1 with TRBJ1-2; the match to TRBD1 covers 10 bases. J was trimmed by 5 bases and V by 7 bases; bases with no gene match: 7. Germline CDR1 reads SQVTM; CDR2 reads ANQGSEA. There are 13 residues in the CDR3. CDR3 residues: CSALGGQGYGYTF. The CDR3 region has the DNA TGCAGCGCCCTGGGGGGACAGGGGTATGGCTACACCTTC.

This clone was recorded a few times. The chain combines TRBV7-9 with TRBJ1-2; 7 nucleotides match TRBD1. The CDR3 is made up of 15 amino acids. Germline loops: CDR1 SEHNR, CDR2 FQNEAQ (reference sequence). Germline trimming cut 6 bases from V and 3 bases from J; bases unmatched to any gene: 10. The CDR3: CASSFTTGWDYGYTF. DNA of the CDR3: TGTGCCAGCAGTTTTACGACAGGGTGGGACTATGGCTACACCTTC. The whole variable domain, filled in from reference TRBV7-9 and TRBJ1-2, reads DTGVSQNPRHKITKRGQNVTFRCDPISEHNRLYWYRQTLGQGPEFLTYFQNEAQLEKSRLLSDRFSAERPKGSFSTLEIQRTEQGDSAMYLCASSFTTGWDYGYTFGSGTRLTVV.

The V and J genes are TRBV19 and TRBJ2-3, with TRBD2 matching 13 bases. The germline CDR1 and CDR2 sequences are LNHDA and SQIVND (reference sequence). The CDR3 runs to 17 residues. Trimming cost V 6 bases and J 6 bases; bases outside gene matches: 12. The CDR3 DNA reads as TGTGCCAGTAGCCTCCCGGGACTAGCGGGACTTAGGGATACGCAGTATTTT. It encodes CASSLPGLAGLRDTQYF.

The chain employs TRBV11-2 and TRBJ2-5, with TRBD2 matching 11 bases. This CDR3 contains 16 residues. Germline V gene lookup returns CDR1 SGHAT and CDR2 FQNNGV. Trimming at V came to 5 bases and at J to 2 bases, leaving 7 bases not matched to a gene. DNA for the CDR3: TGTGCCAGCAGCCCTGGGGCTAGCGGGAGGCAAGAGACCCAGTACTTC. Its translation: CASSPGASGRQETQYF.

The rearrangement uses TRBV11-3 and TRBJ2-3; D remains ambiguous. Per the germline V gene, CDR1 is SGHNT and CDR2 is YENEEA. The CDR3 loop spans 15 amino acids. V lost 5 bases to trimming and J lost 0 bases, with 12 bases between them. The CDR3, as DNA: TGTGCCAGCAGCCCCCGCCCCACCAGCACAGATACGCAGTATTTT. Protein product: CASSPRPTSTDTQYF.

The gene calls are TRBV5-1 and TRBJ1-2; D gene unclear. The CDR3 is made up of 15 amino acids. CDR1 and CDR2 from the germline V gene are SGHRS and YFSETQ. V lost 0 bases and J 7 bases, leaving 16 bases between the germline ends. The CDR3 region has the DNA TGCGCCAGCAGCTTGGAATCCTCGGGTAAAAGTGGCTACACCTTC. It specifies CASSLESSGKSGYTF.

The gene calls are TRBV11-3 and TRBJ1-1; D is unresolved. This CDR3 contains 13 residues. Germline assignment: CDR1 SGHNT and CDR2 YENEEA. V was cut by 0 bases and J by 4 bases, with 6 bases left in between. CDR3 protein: CASSLDRLTEAFF. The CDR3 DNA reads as TGTGCCAGCAGCTTAGACAGGCTCACTGAAGCTTTCTTT.